This T cell receptor beta chain was recovered during a study of molecular identifiers for immune sequencing clone quantification. Methods described previously, with TCR primers listed, were used for bulk TCR libraries. TCRdb called the PCR reads again in MiXCR, with one record for every CDR3 protein. The table shows 250,000 to 400,000 distinct CDR3 sequences, with over 20% occurring only once. This clonotype was detected many times. Its target is unknown. General study findings and limits: Detectable among around 1 million naive cells, according to reports, was Jurkat TCR RNA spiked in from one cell.

The sequenced sample was naive CD8+ T cells from blood, with Jurkat cell RNA spiked in. Indicated subset: FACS-sorted CD8+CD4-CCR7+CD45RA+ naive T cells. The sequence derives from a human donor in good health. Some libraries in this study had Jurkat cell RNA spiked in.

This chain's CDR3 is CASSFYGPSAYEQYF. The CDR3 DNA sequence: TGTGCCAGCAGCTTCTACGGGCCCTCAGCCTACGAGCAGTACTTC. The genes are TRBV7-2 and TRBJ2-7; D is undetermined. Germline V CDR1 and CDR2: SGHTA, FQGNSA. Trimming stripped 3 bases from V and 2 bases from J, with 14 bases between. CDR3 length: 15 amino acids.